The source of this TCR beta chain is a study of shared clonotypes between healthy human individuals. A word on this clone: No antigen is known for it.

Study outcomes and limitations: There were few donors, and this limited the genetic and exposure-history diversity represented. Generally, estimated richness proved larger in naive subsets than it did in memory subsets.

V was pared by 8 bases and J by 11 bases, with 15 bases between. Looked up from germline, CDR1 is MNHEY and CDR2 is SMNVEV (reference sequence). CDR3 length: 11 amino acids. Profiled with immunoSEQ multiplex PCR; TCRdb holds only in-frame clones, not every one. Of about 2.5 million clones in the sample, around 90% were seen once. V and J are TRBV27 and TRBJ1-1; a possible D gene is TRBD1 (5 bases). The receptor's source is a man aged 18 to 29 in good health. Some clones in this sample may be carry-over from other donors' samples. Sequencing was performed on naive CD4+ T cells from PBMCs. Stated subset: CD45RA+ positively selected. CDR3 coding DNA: TGTGCCAGCGGAGACCGGAGGGGCGCTTTCTTT. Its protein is CASGDRRGAFF.